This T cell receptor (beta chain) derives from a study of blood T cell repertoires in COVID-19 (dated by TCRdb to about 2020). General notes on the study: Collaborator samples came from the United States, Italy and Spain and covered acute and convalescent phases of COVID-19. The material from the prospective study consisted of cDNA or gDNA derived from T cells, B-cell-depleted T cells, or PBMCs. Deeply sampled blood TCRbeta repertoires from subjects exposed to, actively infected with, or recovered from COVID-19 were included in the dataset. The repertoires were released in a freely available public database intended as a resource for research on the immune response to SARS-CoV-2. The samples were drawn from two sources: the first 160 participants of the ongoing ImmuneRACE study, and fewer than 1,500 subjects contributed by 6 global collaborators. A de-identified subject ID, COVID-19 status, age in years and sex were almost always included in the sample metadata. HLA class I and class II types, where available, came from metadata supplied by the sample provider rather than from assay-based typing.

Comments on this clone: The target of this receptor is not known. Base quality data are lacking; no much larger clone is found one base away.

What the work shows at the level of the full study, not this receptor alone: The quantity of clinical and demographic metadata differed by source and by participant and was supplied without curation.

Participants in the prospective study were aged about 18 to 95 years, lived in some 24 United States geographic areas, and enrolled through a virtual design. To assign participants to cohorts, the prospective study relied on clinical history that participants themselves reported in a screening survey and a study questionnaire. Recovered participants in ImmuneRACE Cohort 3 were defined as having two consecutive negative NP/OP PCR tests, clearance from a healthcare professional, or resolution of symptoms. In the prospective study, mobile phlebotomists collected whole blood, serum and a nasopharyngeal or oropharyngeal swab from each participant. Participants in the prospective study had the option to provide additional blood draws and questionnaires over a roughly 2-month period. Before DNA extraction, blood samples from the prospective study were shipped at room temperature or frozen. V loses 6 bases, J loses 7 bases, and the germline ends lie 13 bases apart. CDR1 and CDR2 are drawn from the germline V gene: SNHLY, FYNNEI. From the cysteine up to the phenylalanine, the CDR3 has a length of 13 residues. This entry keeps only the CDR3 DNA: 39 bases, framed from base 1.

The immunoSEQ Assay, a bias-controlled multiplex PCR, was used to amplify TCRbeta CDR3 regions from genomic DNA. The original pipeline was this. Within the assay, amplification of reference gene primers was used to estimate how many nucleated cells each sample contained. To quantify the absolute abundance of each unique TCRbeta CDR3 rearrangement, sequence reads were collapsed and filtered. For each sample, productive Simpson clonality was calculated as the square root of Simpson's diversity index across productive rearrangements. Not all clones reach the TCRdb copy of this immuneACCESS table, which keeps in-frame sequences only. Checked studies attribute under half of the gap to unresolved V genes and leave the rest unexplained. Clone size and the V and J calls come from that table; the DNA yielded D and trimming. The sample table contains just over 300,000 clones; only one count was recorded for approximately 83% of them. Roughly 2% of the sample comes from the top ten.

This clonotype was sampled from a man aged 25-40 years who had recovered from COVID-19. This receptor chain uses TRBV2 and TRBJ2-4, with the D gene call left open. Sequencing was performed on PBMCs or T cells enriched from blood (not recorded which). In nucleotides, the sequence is TGTGCCAGCAGGCGGCGAAAGGAGAACATTCAGTACTTC. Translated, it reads CASRRRKENIQYF.